This T cell receptor (beta chain) was found in a study of cytomegalovirus exposure and HLA in healthy donors (TCRdb year 2017). For the study in its entirety: An earlier analysis of under 600 of the donors reported 250 to 300 Gb of sequence data and some 120 million unique TCR beta sequences from about 200 million T cells. The genetic ancestry cluster associated with self-reported Caucasian donors included 65% to 90% of the approximately 430 genotyped donors. Class I and class II HLA loci were covered by the typing at four-digit resolution. Typing coverage varied by locus: roughly 629-630 donors for A, B, C, DRB1 and DQB1; about 520 for DQA1; 606 for DPA1; roughly 470 for DPB1. High-throughput TCR immunosequencing, statistical association of individual TCRs with disease status, and machine learning were combined to predict cytomegalovirus infection status. A later genetic analysis used genome-wide SNP genotypes for about three fifths of the 666 donors, treating that subset as a discovery cohort. A handful of DR-DQ haplotypes were treated as single units for association and clustering because of strong linkage in the cohort. A separate validation cohort of roughly 130 different subjects was used in addition to the roughly 700-subject first cohort. To decide whether each TCR beta V gene segment behaved as functional or pseudogenic, an earlier analysis of 587 of the donors relied on high-throughput TCR beta sequencing. An early release covering roughly 600 HLA-typed donors comprised 250 to 350 gigabases of sequencing data and around 80 million unique TCR sequences. In the later analysis, no new phenotypic data were used to find candidate immune exposures; instead, reliance was placed on TCR beta sequences and their occurrence across donors. The aim of the study was to test whether cataloging public T cell receptors could identify signatures of past pathogen exposure. The study profiled the T cell repertoires of hundreds of subjects by immunosequencing and related them to cytomegalovirus serostatus. Across 398 genotyped donors of the cohort, an average of roughly 250,000 unique TCR beta nucleotide sequences per donor were sequenced, and approximately 17% of those sequences were non-productive. All discovery cohort repertoires had been generated on a single sequencing platform. To study patterns of TCR occurrence, a later analysis re-analyzed previously published TCR beta repertoires from under 750 donors and added high-resolution HLA genotyping. Donor age, sex, ethnicity and CMV serostatus were collected together with the repertoire data. What the authors observed across the whole study: In an earlier analysis of 587 of the donors, most TCR beta V segments were observed in productive rearrangements about 87% or about 30% of the time, broadly matching IMGT annotations. Most TCR sequences were observed very rarely across donors, whereas some public TCRs were present in many individuals. Fewer than 20 rarely observed V segments, including chromosome 9 orphons, were excluded from the earlier analysis of some 590 of the donors because counts were too low. An association between a missense DCLRE1C variant and V-gene and J-gene trimming of TCR beta chains was found in a later genetic analysis and replicated in an independent cohort. Compared with equally common non-associated chains, HLA-associated TCR beta chains in a later analysis were more clonally expanded and had lower generation probabilities. For the cohort, immune exposure information was limited to CMV serostatus. A few of the identified cytomegalovirus-associated TCR beta chains were confirmed in vitro to be specific for cytomegalovirus antigens. A cluster of highly shared sequence variants was judged likely to represent a technical artifact of the sequencing pipeline. A later genetic analysis reported fewer N-insertions in productive TCRs among donors in an Asian-associated ancestry cluster than the roughly 700-donor mean. According to the authors, the approach could potentially be generalized to other disease states and immunological phenotypes. Most CMV-associated TCR beta chains appeared to be HLA-restricted in a later analysis, and the HLA associations seemed to be driven largely by CMV exposure. A further reported finding was that TCR beta sequences accurately predicted the HLA-A and HLA-B alleles for most subjects in the first cohort. Because HLA typing was missing for some donors at each locus, association tests included only the typed subset. A later analysis reported that several top co-occurrence clusters appeared linked to parvovirus B19, influenza, CMV and Epstein-Barr virus. The presence/absence analyses assumed that sequencing depth was roughly uniform across donors, and that assumption may not be true. Correlated functional status among segregating V segments might reflect linkage disequilibrium, but an unknown experimental factor could not be ruled out. The classifier was reported to diagnose cytomegalovirus status with high specificity and sensitivity in both the original and validation cohorts. In this cohort, only TCR beta chains were sequenced, and detectable features were limited by the absence of alpha or paired-chain data. The 87-base-pair reads could not distinguish some IMGT-functional V segments, including TRBV6-2 and TRBV6-3, so those segments were excluded. The study gave a list of about 170 TCR beta chains associated with cytomegalovirus. In a later analysis, 16,951 TCR beta sequences were associated with specific HLA alleles at a false discovery rate of 0.05. According to a later analysis, TCR association rates differed among HLA loci, with DRB1 alleles showing the most associated TCRs and HLA-C alleles showing the fewest. When HLA alleles, especially DR and DQ, strongly co-occurred, attributing TCR associations to individual alleles was difficult.

The germline V gene gives CDR1 as SGDLS and CDR2 as YYNGEE. Including cysteine and phenylalanine, the CDR3 has 15 amino acids. Of the read, only the CDR3 DNA is kept; its 45 bases are in frame from base 1. Here V drops 4 bases and J drops 5 bases, and the junction holds 7 bases not matched to any gene. The library was made by the immunoSEQ multiplex PCR assay. The multiplex PCR relied on a mix of 60 forward primers for TCR Vbeta segments and 13 reverse primers for TCR Jbeta segments. Amplification of the CDR3 region of rearranged TCR beta genes was performed with a multiplex PCR assay on genomic DNA. The amplified TCR beta libraries were sequenced on the Illumina HiSeq System as 87-base-pair reads. The original methods were these. A later analysis counted some 80 million unique TCR beta chains across the 666 repertoires, and 10 million to 12 million of these chains were shared by at least two donors. Raw reads were error-corrected and collapsed into unique sequences with a nearest-neighbor algorithm that merged closely related sequences to remove PCR and sequencing errors. V, D and J gene segments were assigned by aligning CDR3 sequences to IMGT reference sequences. For a sequence to be retained, a match of at least six nucleotides was required to both a V gene segment and a J gene segment. A rearrangement counted as productive if the CDR3 had no stop codons and remained in frame with V and J, and every other rearrangement counted as non-productive. CDR3 was defined by IMGT convention, running from the second conserved V-encoded cysteine to the conserved J-encoded phenylalanine. The earlier analysis of 500 to 750 of the donors excluded any sequence lacking an unambiguous match to a single V gene segment. In an earlier analysis of approximately 590 of the donors, a V segment was called functional when productive rearrangements were above 56.7%, and segregating when the standard deviation between donors exceeded 5%. A statistical classification framework was developed to diagnose cytomegalovirus status using the catalog of TCR beta chain sequences. V and J gene assignment, in a later analysis, came from comparing TCR nucleotide sequences with IMGT/GENE-DB human TR gene sequences. A later analysis assigned CDR3 sequences and most-parsimonious VDJ recombination scenarios with the TCRdist pipeline. In a later analysis, each TCR beta chain was defined by its CDR3 amino acid sequence together with its V-gene family, and reads without a unique V-gene family were excluded. To address suspected cross-contamination and a sequencing artifact, a later analysis removed 450 to 700 highly shared, low-generation-probability nucleotide sequences. In a later analysis, a clonal expansion index was calculated for each public chain from normalized within-repertoire ranks of inferred template counts. A later analysis computed generation probabilities with a VDJ recombination model fitted to out-of-frame rearrangements, and checked the results against IGoR. In a later analysis, TCR-TCR, TCR-HLA and TCR-CMV co-occurrence was scored with hypergeometric tests, and a repertoire-size bias correction was applied to TCR pairs. False discovery rates were estimated in a later analysis by permuting HLA or CMV assignments 20 times. In a later analysis, co-occurring TCRs were grouped using DBSCAN, with TCRdist sequence similarity added in when clustering inside HLA-allele-positive subsets. For co-occurrence clustering, repertoires with fewer than 30,000 or more than 120,000 public chains were excluded, along with about five repertoires with anomalous nucleotide sharing. TCRdb took over this immuneACCESS table, retaining in-frame rearrangements with V and J assigned. Such tables are incomplete; in checked studies, under half of the missing clones stem from an unresolved V gene, and the remainder is unexplained. V, J and clone size derive from that table, while D and trimming were established from the DNA sequence. Here the sample has around 130,000 clones; around 77% occur a single time. Approximately 1.2% of the sample is in the top ten clones.

Notes on this clone: Its antigen specificity is not known. No quality values exist for individual bases; no much larger clone is one base distant.

The cohort consisted of hundreds of healthy bone marrow donors. Cohort members were all nominally healthy when sampled, although unrecorded immune exposures were likely present. The donor was CMV seronegative and was included in the group of several hundred seronegative cohort members. A peripheral blood sample was collected from each donor, and TCR beta sequencing was performed on peripheral blood mononuclear cells. Genomic DNA extraction from the blood cell samples was performed with the Qiagen DNeasy Blood Extraction Kit. The chain links TRBV9 with TRBJ2-3; TRBD1 fits 10 bases in the junction. This TCR was recovered from a man aged 45-60 years in good health and CMV-seronegative. The sequenced sample was PBMCs. The CDR3 protein sequence reads: CASSPSGTGEDTQYF. The DNA sequence follows: TGTGCCAGCAGCCCCAGTGGGACAGGGGAAGATACGCAGTATTTT.